This T cell receptor (beta chain) derives from a study of control samples from healthy donors and cancer patients. The V and J ends lost 7 bases and 3 bases respectively, with 23 bases between them. This CDR3 has 17 amino acids. From germline, CDR1 is MNHEY and CDR2 SMNVEV (reference sequence). TCRdb keeps only in-frame clones here, not all; method: immunoSEQ multiplex PCR. Found here are roughly 130,000 clones, approximately 91% of them singletons; the top ten hold about 3.2%. Sequencing was done on a sample of blood. This rearrangement joins TRBV27 to TRBJ2-3, with a possible D match to TRBD2 (6 bases). This TCR derives from a man aged 50 to 59 in good health. CDR3 residues: CASIPAGAGPVTDTQYF. The CDR3 DNA sequence: TGTGCCAGCATCCCAGCTGGGGCGGGGCCGGTTACAGATACGCAGTATTTT.